The 7 T cell receptor beta chains in this list originate from one sample, sequenced in a study of PD-1 blockade in mismatch repair-deficient tumors. The method was immunoSEQ multiplex PCR; TCRdb's version includes in-frame clones alone and lacks a portion of them. The table lists about 63,000 clones, about 91% of them singletons. This specimen was peripheral blood, taken 52 weeks after starting pembrolizumab. These receptors all come from an adult with mismatch repair-deficient cancer.

As regards this clone: Germline is not matched at one junction end, which may reflect a read error. The chain joins TRBV7-9 to TRBJ2-7; 9 bases are a match to TRBD1. Germline CDR1 is SEHNR and CDR2 is FQNEAQ (reference sequence). This CDR3 has 12 amino acids. The CDR3 DNA follows: TGTGCCAGCAGCATGGGACAGGGCCTTTGGCACTTC. Translated: CASSMGQGLWHF.

Only one count was recorded for this clone. The chain couples TRBV6-6 to TRBJ1-5; tentatively, D is TRBD1 (5 bases). Trimming removed 8 bases from V and 4 bases from J, with 12 bases in between. Germline assignment: CDR1 MNHNY and CDR2 SVGAGI (reference sequence). This CDR3 region has 13 residues. CDR3 DNA: TGTGCCAGCCTGTCAGGGCTTAATCAGCCCCAGCATTTT. This encodes CASLSGLNQPQHF.

In its sample, this clone is medium-sized. The chain joins TRBV5-1 to TRBJ1-1; 7 bases are a match to TRBD1. J gave up 5 bases and V 4 bases, and 11 bases lay outside the gene matches. The CDR3 is made up of 15 amino acids. Per germline, CDR1 SGHRS and CDR2 YFSETQ. The CDR3 DNA is TGCGCCAGCAGCCAGGGGGTCGGTTATGTAACTGAAGCTTTCTTT. This gives the protein CASSQGVGYVTEAFF.

V is TRBV19 and J is TRBJ1-5, with D perhaps matching TRBD1 (6 bases). V lost 8 bases and J 7 bases, leaving 15 bases between the germline ends. This CDR3 is built from 13 residues. Germline V gene data show CDR1 as LNHDA and CDR2 as SQIVND (reference sequence). This CDR3 reads CASGITGLQPQHF. In DNA, the CDR3 is TGTGCCAGTGGGATAACAGGGCTACAGCCCCAGCATTTT.

V and J are TRBV7-9 and TRBJ1-1; TRBD1 aligns across 8 bases. CDR3 length: 15 amino acids. The V gene's germline CDR1 is SEHNR and CDR2 FQNEAQ (reference sequence). V was clipped by 5 bases and J by 4 bases; unmatched bases: 9. The DNA for the CDR3 is TGTGCCAGCAGCCTCCTACAGGGGGGTGGCACTGAAGCTTTCTTT. It is translated as CASSLLQGGGTEAFF.

The chain has TRBV5-4 and TRBJ2-7; D is unresolved. The CDR3 totals 16 residues. Trimming shortened V by 2 bases and J by 2 bases, and 17 bases separated the two germline ends. CDR1 and CDR2 from the germline V gene are SGHNT and YYREEE (reference sequence). The CDR3 nucleotides read TGTGCCAGCAGCTTATCCCCTCCCGACCCTCCCTACGAGCAGTACTTC. This codes for CASSLSPPDPPYEQYF.

J is TRBJ2-2 and V is TRBV9, with TRBD2 matching 14 bases. Trimming removed 4 bases from V and 3 bases from J; junction bases left unmatched: 5. The germline gives CDR1 SGDLS, CDR2 YYNGEE. CDR3 size: 17 residues. The CDR3, as DNA: TGTGCCAGCAGCTCGGGACTAGCGGGAGCGGACACCGGGGAGCTGTTTTTT. Protein product: CASSSGLAGADTGELFF.